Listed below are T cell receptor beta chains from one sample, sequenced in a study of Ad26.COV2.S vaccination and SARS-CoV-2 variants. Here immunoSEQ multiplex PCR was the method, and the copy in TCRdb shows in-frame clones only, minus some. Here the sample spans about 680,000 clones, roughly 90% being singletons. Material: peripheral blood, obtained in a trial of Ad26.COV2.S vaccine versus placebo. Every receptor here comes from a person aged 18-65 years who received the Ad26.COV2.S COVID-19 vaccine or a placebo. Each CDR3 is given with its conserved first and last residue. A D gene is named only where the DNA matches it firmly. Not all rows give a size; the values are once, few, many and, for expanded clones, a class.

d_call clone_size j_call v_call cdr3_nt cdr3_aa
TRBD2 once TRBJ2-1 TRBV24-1 TGTGCCACCAGTGATTCGGGACTAGCGGGAGGAAGTGACAATGAGCAGTTCTTC CATSDSGLAGGSDNEQFF
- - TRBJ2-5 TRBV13 TGTGCCAGCAGCTTAAAAGAGACCCAGTACTTC CASSLKETQYF
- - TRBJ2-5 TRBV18 TGTGCCAGCTCACCACCGGGACTCGCAGAGACCCAGTACTTC CASSPPGLAETQYF
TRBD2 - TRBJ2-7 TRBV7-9 TGTGCCAGCAGCCCGGGGGGGCGACGAAACTACGAGCAGTACTTC CASSPGGRRNYEQYF
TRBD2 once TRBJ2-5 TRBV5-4 TGTGCCAGCAGCTTGGGTAGCGGGGGGTCCAGGGAGACCCAGTACTTC CASSLGSGGSRETQYF
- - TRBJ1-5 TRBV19 TGTGCCAGTAGTGCGGGCCACCGACTCCAGCCCCAGCATTTT CASSAGHRLQPQHF
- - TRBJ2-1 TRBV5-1 TGCGCCAGCGGGAGTTCCCACAATGAGCAGTTCTTC CASGSSHNEQFF
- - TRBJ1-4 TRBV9 TGTGCCAGCAGCGTACTGGACAGATTTAATGAAAAACTGTTTTTT CASSVLDRFNEKLFF
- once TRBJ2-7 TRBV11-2 TGTGCCAGCATCCCCTCTTTGGGCTCCTACGAGCAGTACTTC CASIPSLGSYEQYF
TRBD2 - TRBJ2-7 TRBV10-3 TGTGCCATCAGCCCCGGACTAGCTGGGGAGCAGTACTTC CAISPGLAGEQYF
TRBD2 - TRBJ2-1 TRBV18 TGTGCCAGCTCACCCCTACTTGGCAAGCGGGAGAGGGTTGAGCAGTTCTTC CASSPLLGKRERVEQFF
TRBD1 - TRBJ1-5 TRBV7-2 TGTGCCAGCAGCAACCGGGACAGGTTTCCAGGGGGCAATCAGCCCCAGCATTTT CASSNRDRFPGGNQPQHF
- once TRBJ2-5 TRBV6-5 TGTGCCAGCAGGGGATCCGGGACACCGAAGACCCAGTACTTC CASRGSGTPKTQYF
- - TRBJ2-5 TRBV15 TGTGCCACCAGCAGAGGGGACCACGTAGAGACCCAGTACTTC CATSRGDHVETQYF